Listed here are 27 T cell receptor beta chains from one sample, sequenced in a study of CD8 T cells in ankylosing spondylitis. Using its own MiXCR run on the 5' RACE reads, TCRdb lists one record per CDR3 protein. Among 200,000 to 250,000 distinct CDR3 sequences listed, roughly a tenth were seen once. Sequenced sample: blood, either unsorted or a sorted T cell fraction (not recorded which). These receptors all stem from a male donor with ankylosing spondylitis or in good health (not recorded which).

This clonotype occurred a few times. The gene calls are TRBV25-1 and TRBJ2-1; 7 nucleotides line up with TRBD2. The CDR3 totals 15 residues. Germline trimming cut 2 bases from V and 7 bases from J; bases unmatched to any gene: 8. Per the germline V gene, CDR1 is MGHDK and CDR2 is SYGVNS. The DNA of the CDR3 is TGTGCCAGCAGTGAAAGGGTCGGCGGGGGAAATGAGCAGTTCTTC. Protein sequence: CASSERVGGGNEQFF.

There are many counts of this clonotype. The chain combines TRBV4-1 with TRBJ1-1, with D hard to call. Germline values: CDR1 MGHRA, CDR2 YSYEKL. Trimming pared 0 bases from V and 1 base from J, leaving 9 bases between. The CDR3 is 15 amino acids. This chain's CDR3 is CASSQDRGGNTEAFF. In nucleotides, the CDR3 is TGCGCCAGCAGCCAAGATCGGGGTGGGAACACTGAAGCTTTCTTT.

In this sample, this clonotype turned up a few times. The CDR3: CASSVDQLTNTIYF. CDR3 sequence (DNA): TGTGCCAGCAGCGTAGACCAGCTCACAAACACCATATATTTT. The rearrangement uses TRBV9 and TRBJ1-3, with D hard to call. Trimming took off 0 bases at V and 6 bases at J, with 10 bases between the two ends. CDR1 and CDR2 (germline): SGDLS, YYNGEE. The CDR3 is 14 residues long.

In its sample, this clonotype was seen many times. The V gene is TRBV6-6, the J gene TRBJ1-1; D gene unclear. The V and J ends lost 6 bases and 0 bases respectively, with 8 bases between them. The CDR3 contains 13 residues. CDR1 MNHNY and CDR2 SVGAGI come from the germline V gene (reference sequence). The chain's CDR3 is CASSPPMNTEAFF. CDR3 nucleotides: TGTGCCAGCAGCCCTCCGATGAACACTGAAGCTTTCTTT.

This clonotype was seen repeatedly, ten times or more. The chain is built from TRBV20-1 and TRBJ2-1; 9 bases fit TRBD2. Germline loops: CDR1 DFQATT, CDR2 SNEGSKA (reference sequence). The CDR3 spans 15 residues. With V trimmed by 3 bases and J by 8 bases, 11 bases remained unmatched. The CDR3, as DNA: TGCAGTGCTAGTGTCCCAAGCGGGGGGTCCTATGAGCAGTTCTTC. It specifies CSASVPSGGSYEQFF.

On this clonotype itself: A much larger clone lies a single base off, so this may be a read error. The gene calls are TRBV20-1 and TRBJ2-5; D is undetermined. This CDR3 is built from 11 residues. Germline CDR1 reads DFQATT; CDR2 reads SNEGSKA (reference sequence). This chain's CDR3 is CSARSSETQCF. In DNA form, the CDR3 reads TGCAGTGCTAGATCCTCGGAGACCCAGTGCTTC.

The sample holds many counts of this clonotype. The rearrangement joins TRBV12-3 or TRBV12-4 to TRBJ2-7; possible D gene TRBD2, 6 bases. Trimming shortened V by 4 bases and J by 6 bases, and 13 bases separated the two germline ends. This CDR3 has 13 amino acids. In DNA, the CDR3 is TGTGCCAGCAGTTCACCCGGGAGAGTCGAGCAGTACTTC. Translation: CASSSPGRVEQYF.

This clonotype appeared a few times. The V call is TRBV6-5, the J call TRBJ2-4; 8 nucleotides match TRBD1. The CDR3 length is 17 residues. After removal of 3 bases from V and 1 base from J, the junction contained 8 bases not matched to a gene. Germline V gene sequence: CDR1 MNHEY, CDR2 SVGAGI. CDR3 bases: TGTGCCAGCAGTTATACACAGGGGGAGGTTGCCAAAAACATTCAGTACTTC. Protein product: CASSYTQGEVAKNIQYF.

This clonotype appeared a few times. This chain connects TRBV9 to TRBJ2-1; no clear D gene. There are 13 residues in the CDR3. CDR1 is SGDLS and CDR2 is YYNGEE in the germline V gene. Trimming cost V 0 bases and J 5 bases, with 6 bases left between them. The CDR3 reads CASSVVSHNEQFF. The DNA for the CDR3 is TGTGCCAGCAGCGTAGTGTCCCACAATGAGCAGTTCTTC. The full variable domain, completed using reference TRBV9 and TRBJ2-1, is DSGVTQTPKHLITATGQRVTLRCSPRSGDLSVYWYQQSLDQGLQFLIQYYNGEERAKGNILERFSAQQFPDLHSELNLSSLELGDSALYFCASSVVSHNEQFFGPGTRLTVL.

This chain joins TRBV5-1 and TRBJ1-1; 8 bases fit TRBD1. Germline V lookup: CDR1 SGHRS, CDR2 YFSETQ. The CDR3 consists of 16 residues. The junction had 9 bases not matched to a gene; V was cut back by 1 base and J by 4 bases. The CDR3 region has the DNA TGCGCCAGCAGCTTGTCAACAGGGGGATCTCGCACTGAAGCTTTCTTT. This sequence encodes CASSLSTGGSRTEAFF.

This clonotype appeared many times. Here the CDR3 reads CSARVTGTVRYGYTF. CDR3 bases: TGCAGTGCGCGAGTCACCGGGACAGTCCGTTATGGCTACACCTTC. The chain combines TRBV20-1 with TRBJ1-2; 7 positions match TRBD1. Germline V lookup: CDR1 DFQATT, CDR2 SNEGSKA (reference sequence). The ends lost 6 bases at V and 5 bases at J; junction bases unmatched: 15. There are 15 residues in the CDR3.

This clonotype was seen ten or more times. The rearrangement uses TRBV28 and TRBJ2-7, with D possibly called TRBD1 or TRBD2 (5 bases each). CDR1 and CDR2 (germline): MDHEN, SYDVKM. CDR3 length: 14 amino acids. Trimming shortened V by 5 bases and J by 1 base, and 12 bases separated the two germline ends. Written as DNA, the CDR3 is TGTGCCAGCAGTCTGGGACGGCGATCCTACGAGCAGTACTTC. It translates to CASSLGRRSYEQYF.

This clonotype was counted at least ten times. J is TRBJ2-6 and V is TRBV27, with D unclear. Germline assignment: CDR1 MNHEY and CDR2 SMNVEV (reference sequence). This CDR3 is 13 amino acids long. The V and J ends lost 2 bases and 2 bases respectively, with 1 base between them. The CDR3 loop is CASSLAGANVLTF. Written as DNA, the CDR3 is TGTGCCAGCAGTTTAGCTGGGGCCAACGTCCTGACTTTC.

The table lists this clonotype with many counts. J is TRBJ1-3 and V is TRBV5-1; D is unresolved. The CDR3 has 14 amino acids. CDR1 is SGHRS and CDR2 is YFSETQ in the germline V gene. V was cut by 0 bases and J by 4 bases, with 8 bases left in between. In DNA form, the CDR3 reads TGCGCCAGCAGCTTGGAAGGGAACGGAAACACCATATATTTT. It is translated as CASSLEGNGNTIYF.

This clonotype was observed a few times. The chain links TRBV12-3 or TRBV12-4 to TRBJ2-2; the D is unclear. This CDR3 has 14 residues. The V end was cut by 6 bases, the J end by 6 bases, with 14 bases between. The CDR3 DNA is TGTGCCAGCAGACCGACGGGCGGCTCCGGGGAGCTGTTTTTT. Its protein product is CASRPTGGSGELFF.

About this clonotype itself: Since a much larger clone is just one base distant, this may be a read error. The chain is built from TRBV7-3 and TRBJ1-6, with D perhaps matching TRBD1 (6 bases). CDR3 size: 15 residues. Germline CDR1 is SGHTA and CDR2 is FQGTGA. The CDR3 region is CAISSKQGPGSPLHF. Here the CDR3 DNA reads TGTGCCATCAGCTCTAAACAGGGTCCGGGGTCACCCCTCCACTTT.

The genes are TRBV12-3 or TRBV12-4 and TRBJ1-6, with 7 nucleotides matching TRBD1. After removal of 5 bases from V and 11 bases from J, the junction contained 12 bases not matched to a gene. The CDR3 covers 15 residues. CDR3 coding DNA: TGTGCCAGCAGTACCCGACAGGGTGGGGATGCACCCCTCCACTTT. Translated: CASSTRQGGDAPLHF.

In this sample, this clonotype turned up many times. V and J are TRBV11-1 and TRBJ2-3; no definite D call. This CDR3 region has 16 residues. V shed 1 base and J shed 0 bases, with 11 bases lying between them. In germline, CDR1 is SGHAT, CDR2 FQDESV (reference sequence). The CDR3 loop reads CASSLERPYSTDTQYF. CDR3 nucleotide sequence: TGTGCCAGCAGCTTAGAGCGTCCTTATAGCACAGATACGCAGTATTTT.

This chain links TRBV29-1 with TRBJ2-5, with a possible D match to TRBD2 (5 bases). This CDR3 has 14 residues. Germline CDR1 and CDR2: SQVTM and ANQGSEA. V was cut by 1 base and J by 8 bases, with 17 bases left in between. The CDR3 region has the DNA TGCAGCGTTGAAGGAGGCGGGTCCCTAGACACCCAGTACTTC. Amino acid sequence: CSVEGGGSLDTQYF.

At least ten counts were recorded for this clonotype. The J gene is TRBJ2-2, the V gene TRBV27; 9 positions match TRBD2. There are 16 residues in the CDR3. V shed 2 bases, J shed 5 bases, and the junction held 6 bases outside the gene matches. Germline CDR1 MNHEY, CDR2 SMNVEV (reference sequence). The CDR3 DNA follows: TGTGCCAGCAGTTTACTAGCGGGGTCGGGAACCGGGGAGCTGTTTTTT. Its translation is CASSLLAGSGTGELFF.

Only a few counts were recorded for this clonotype. The chain is built from TRBV20-1 and TRBJ2-5, with TRBD2 identical over 9 bases. This CDR3 region has 15 residues. CDR1 and CDR2 (germline): DFQATT, SNEGSKA (reference sequence). V was clipped by 6 bases and J by 1 base; unmatched bases: 9. CDR3 bases: TGCAGTGCCTCTCGGGGTAGCGGGAGCCAAGAGACCCAGTACTTC. As protein: CSASRGSGSQETQYF.

This clonotype was picked up many times. The V and J genes are TRBV29-1 and TRBJ2-3; possibly TRBD1 or TRBD2 for D (5 bases each). Trimming left V 4 bases short and J 2 bases short, with 10 bases between. Germline V gives CDR1 SQVTM, CDR2 ANQGSEA. This CDR3 spans 13 amino acids. The CDR3 reads CSVAGPYTDTQYF. The CDR3 DNA is TGCAGCGTTGCGGGACCATACACAGATACGCAGTATTTT.

This clonotype was counted many times. V usage is TRBV7-8 and J usage is TRBJ2-7; unclear D gene. V was pared by 5 bases and J by 3 bases, with 11 bases between. Germline CDR1 SGHVS, CDR2 FQNEAQ. This CDR3 has 13 residues. CDR3 in amino acids: CASSNQKDYEQYF. CDR3 sequence (DNA): TGTGCCAGCAGCAATCAAAAGGACTACGAGCAGTACTTC.

This clonotype was recorded at least ten times. This rearrangement joins TRBV15 to TRBJ2-3; D not certain. Between the trimmed V and J ends, which lost 6 bases and 4 bases, there was a span of 14 bases. The CDR3 length is 14 residues. Germline V gene data show CDR1 as LNHNV and CDR2 as YYDKDF (reference sequence). The CDR3 bases are TGTGCCACCAGTTTGTCCAATCCGGCAGATACGCAGTATTTT. Its protein product is CATSLSNPADTQYF.

This clonotype was seen ten or more times. The chain couples TRBV11-2 to TRBJ2-1; tentative D call: TRBD1 (6 bases). Between the trimmed V and J ends, which lost 0 bases and 0 bases, there was a span of 15 bases. Germline CDR1 SGHAT, CDR2 FQNNGV. This CDR3 region has 18 residues. The CDR3 protein is CASSLEVGGPSSYNEQFF. CDR3 DNA sequence: TGTGCCAGCAGCTTAGAGGTAGGGGGTCCAAGCTCCTACAATGAGCAGTTCTTC.

This clonotype was observed at least ten times. The chain links TRBV12-3 or TRBV12-4 to TRBJ1-2; 8 bases align to TRBD1. The CDR3 is 14 residues long. Germline trimming cut 5 bases from V and 4 bases from J; bases unmatched to any gene: 6. CDR3 in DNA: TGTGCCAGCAGTCCAAAGACAGGGGCCTATGGCTACACCTTC. Translation: CASSPKTGAYGYTF.

This clonotype occurred a few times. V and J are TRBV7-9 and TRBJ2-3; no reliable D call. Germline V gene sequence: CDR1 SEHNR, CDR2 FQNEAQ (reference sequence). V shed 0 bases and J shed 0 bases, with 7 bases lying between them. The CDR3 runs 15 residues. The CDR3 protein is CASSLAGISTDTQYF. In nucleotides, the CDR3 is TGTGCCAGCAGCTTAGCGGGGATAAGCACAGATACGCAGTATTTT.